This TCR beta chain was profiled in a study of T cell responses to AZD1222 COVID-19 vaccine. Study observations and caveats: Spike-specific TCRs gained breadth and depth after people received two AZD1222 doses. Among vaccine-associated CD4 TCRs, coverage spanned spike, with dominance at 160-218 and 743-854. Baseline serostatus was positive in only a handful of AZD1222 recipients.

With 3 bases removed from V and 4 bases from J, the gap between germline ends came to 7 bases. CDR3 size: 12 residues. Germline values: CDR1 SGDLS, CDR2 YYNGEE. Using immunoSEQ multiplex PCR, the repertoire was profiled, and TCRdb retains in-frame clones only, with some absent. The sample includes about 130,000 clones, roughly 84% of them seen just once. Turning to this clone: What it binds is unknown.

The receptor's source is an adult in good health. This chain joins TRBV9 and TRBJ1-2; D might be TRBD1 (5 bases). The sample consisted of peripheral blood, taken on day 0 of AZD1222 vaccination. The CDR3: CASSGDGYGYTF. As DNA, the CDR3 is TGTGCCAGCAGCGGGGACGGCTATGGCTACACCTTC.